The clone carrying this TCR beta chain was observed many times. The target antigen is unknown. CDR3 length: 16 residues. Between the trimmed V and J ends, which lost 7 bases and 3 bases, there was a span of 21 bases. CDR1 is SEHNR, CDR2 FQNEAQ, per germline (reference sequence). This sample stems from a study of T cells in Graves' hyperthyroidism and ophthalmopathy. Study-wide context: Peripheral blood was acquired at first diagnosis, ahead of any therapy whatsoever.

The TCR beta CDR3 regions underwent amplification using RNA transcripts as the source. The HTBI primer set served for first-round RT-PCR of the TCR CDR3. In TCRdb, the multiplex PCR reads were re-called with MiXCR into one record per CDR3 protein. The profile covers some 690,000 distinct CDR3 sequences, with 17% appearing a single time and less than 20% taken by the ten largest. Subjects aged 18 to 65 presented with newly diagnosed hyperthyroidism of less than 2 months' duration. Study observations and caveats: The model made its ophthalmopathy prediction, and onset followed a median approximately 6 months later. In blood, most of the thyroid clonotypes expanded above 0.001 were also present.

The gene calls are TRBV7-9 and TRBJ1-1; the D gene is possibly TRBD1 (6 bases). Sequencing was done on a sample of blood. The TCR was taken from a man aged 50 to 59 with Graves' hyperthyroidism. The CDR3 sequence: CASNTGNRVGDTEAFF. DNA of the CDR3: TGTGCCAGCAACACCGGTAACAGGGTGGGGGACACTGAAGCTTTCTTT.